These 4 T cell receptor beta chains came from one sample sequenced in a study of neurological immune-mediated disorders. TCRdb reprocessed the 5' RACE reads via MiXCR and lists one record per CDR3 protein. Of more than 100,000 distinct CDR3 sequences in the sample, 11% are singletons; the top ten hold around 3.3%. Time point here: longitudinal time-point 3. The sample taken for sequencing was PBMCs. The source of these receptors is a female donor with HTLV-1-associated myelopathy (HAM/TSP).

The chain recombines TRBV20-1 with TRBJ2-7, with a tentative D call TRBD2 (6 bases). Germline-derived CDR1 and CDR2 are DFQATT and SNEGSKA (reference sequence). Deletions cut 0 bases from V and 2 bases from J, with 14 bases between. This CDR3 is 15 amino acids long. The chain's CDR3 is CSAREFGGDTYEQYF. The CDR3 region has the DNA TGCAGTGCTAGAGAGTTTGGCGGGGATACCTACGAGCAGTACTTC.

This clonotype was counted ten times or more. The rearrangement uses TRBV20-1 and TRBJ1-2; TRBD1 is a possible D gene (5 bases). The CDR3 is 11 residues long. Germline V lookup: CDR1 DFQATT, CDR2 SNEGSKA (reference sequence). V was shortened by 4 bases and J by 4 bases, with 7 bases between the two germline ends. CDR3 sequence reads: CSANRLYGYTF. The CDR3 nucleotides read TGCAGTGCTAACAGGCTCTATGGCTACACCTTC.

Concerning this clonotype: Its ends do not fully match the called genes, so a read error is possible. V usage is TRBV11-1 and J usage is TRBJ2-2, with a tentative D call TRBD2 (6 bases). This CDR3 region has 16 residues. Germline loops: CDR1 SGHAT, CDR2 FQDESV (reference sequence). In DNA, the CDR3 is TGTACCAGCAGCTTAAGGCCGATCCACTCAGGCGGGGAGCTATTTTTT. Translating it yields CTSSLRPIHSGGELFF.

Ten or more counts support this clonotype. The gene calls are TRBV12-3 or TRBV12-4 and TRBJ2-3, with a possible D match to TRBD2 (5 bases). Trimming left V 6 bases short and J 6 bases short, with 19 bases between. The CDR3 consists of 15 residues. The CDR3 DNA reads as TGTGCCAGCAGCCCTGCGTCGGGCGGCGGGGATACGCAGTATTTT. It translates to CASSPASGGGDTQYF.